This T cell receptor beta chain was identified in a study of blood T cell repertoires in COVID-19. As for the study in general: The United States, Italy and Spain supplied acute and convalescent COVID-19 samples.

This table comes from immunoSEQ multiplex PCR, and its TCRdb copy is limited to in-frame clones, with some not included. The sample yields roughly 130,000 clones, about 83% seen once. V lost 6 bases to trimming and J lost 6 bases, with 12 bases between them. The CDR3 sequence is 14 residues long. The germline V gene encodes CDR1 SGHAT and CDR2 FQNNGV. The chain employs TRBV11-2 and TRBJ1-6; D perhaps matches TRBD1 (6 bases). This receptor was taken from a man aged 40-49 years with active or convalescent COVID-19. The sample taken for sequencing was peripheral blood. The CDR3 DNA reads TGTGCCAGCAGGTTGGTCAGGGGTAATTCACCCCTCCACTTT. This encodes CASRLVRGNSPLHF.